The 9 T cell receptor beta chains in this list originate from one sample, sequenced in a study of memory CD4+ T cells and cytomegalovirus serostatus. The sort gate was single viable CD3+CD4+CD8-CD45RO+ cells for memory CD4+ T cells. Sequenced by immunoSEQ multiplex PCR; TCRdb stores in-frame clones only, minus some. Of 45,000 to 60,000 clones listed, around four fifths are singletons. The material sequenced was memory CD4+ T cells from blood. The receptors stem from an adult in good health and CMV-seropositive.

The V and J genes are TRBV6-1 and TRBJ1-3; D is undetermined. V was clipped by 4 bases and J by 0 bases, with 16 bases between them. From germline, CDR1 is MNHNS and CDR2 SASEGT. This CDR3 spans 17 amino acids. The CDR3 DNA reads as TGTGCCAGCAGTGGCGGCCTTTATGCTAGCTCTGGAAACACCATATATTTT. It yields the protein CASSGGLYASSGNTIYF.

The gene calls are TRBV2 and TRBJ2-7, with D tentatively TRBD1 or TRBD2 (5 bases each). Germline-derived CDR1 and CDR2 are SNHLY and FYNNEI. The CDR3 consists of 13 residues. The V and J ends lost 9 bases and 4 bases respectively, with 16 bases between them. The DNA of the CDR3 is TGTGCCAGTTGTGGGCAGGGCGGGTACGAGCAGTACTTC. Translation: CASCGQGGYEQYF.

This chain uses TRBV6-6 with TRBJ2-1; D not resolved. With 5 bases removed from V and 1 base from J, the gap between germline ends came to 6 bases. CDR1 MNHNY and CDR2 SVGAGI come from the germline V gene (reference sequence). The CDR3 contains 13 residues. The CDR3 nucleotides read TGTGCCAGCAGTGTAGAGTCCTACAATGAGCAGTTCTTC. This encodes CASSVESYNEQFF.

CDR3 sequence reads: CASSETPVGGYTF. In DNA form, the CDR3 reads TGTGCCAGCTCGGAGACTCCGGTTGGGGGCTACACCTTC. The chain recombines TRBV2 with TRBJ1-2; no firm D call. Germline CDR1 and CDR2: SNHLY and FYNNEI. V was cut by 8 bases and J by 8 bases, with 18 bases left in between. CDR3 length: 13 amino acids.

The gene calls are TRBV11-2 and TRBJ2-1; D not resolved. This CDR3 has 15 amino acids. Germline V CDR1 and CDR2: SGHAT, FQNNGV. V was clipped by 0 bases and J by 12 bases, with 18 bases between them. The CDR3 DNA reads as TGTGCCAGCAGCTTAGATGGGTTGCCCACGCCTCGGCAGTTCTTC. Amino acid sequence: CASSLDGLPTPRQFF.

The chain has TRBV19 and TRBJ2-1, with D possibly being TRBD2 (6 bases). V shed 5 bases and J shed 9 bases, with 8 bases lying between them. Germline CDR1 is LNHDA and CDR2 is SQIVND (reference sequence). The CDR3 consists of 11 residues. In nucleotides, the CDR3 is TGTGCCAGTAGTGCTAGCGTTGAGCAGTTCTTC. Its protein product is CASSASVEQFF.

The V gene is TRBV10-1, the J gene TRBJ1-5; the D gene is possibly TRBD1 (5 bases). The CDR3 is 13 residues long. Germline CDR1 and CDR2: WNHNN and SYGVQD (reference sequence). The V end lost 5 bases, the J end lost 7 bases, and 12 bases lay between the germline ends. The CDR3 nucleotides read TGCGCCAGCAGTCCTAGTAGGGGCCAGCCCCAGCATTTT. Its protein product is CASSPSRGQPQHF.

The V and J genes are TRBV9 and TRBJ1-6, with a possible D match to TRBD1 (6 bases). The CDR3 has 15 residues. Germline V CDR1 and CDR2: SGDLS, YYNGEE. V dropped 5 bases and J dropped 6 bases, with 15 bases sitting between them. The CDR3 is CASSTVGAGNSPLHF. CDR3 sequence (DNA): TGTGCCAGCAGTACGGTGGGGGCCGGTAATTCACCCCTCCACTTT.

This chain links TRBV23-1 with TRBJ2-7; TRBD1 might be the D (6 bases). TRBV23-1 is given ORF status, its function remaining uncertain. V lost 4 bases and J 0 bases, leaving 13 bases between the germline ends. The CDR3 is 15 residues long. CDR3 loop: CASSRGTTGSYEQYF. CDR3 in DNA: TGCGCCAGCAGTCGGGGGACAACGGGCTCCTACGAGCAGTACTTC.